The 15 T cell receptor beta chains given below trace back to one sample, sequenced in a study of CD4 T cells in relation to SARS-CoV-2 and coronaviruses. Data came from immunoSEQ multiplex PCR; TCRdb stores just in-frame clones and leaves some out. Of 20,000 to 25,000 clones listed, less than 85% are singletons. CD4+ T cells from unexposed donors were obtained before the COVID-19 pandemic (2011-2018). CD4+ T cells were isolated from the cells after roughly 11 days of culture. These TCRs' antigens remain unknown. Material for sequencing was CD4+ T cells from PBMCs, cultured in vitro. The origin of the receptors is a human donor in good health.

The genes are TRBV30 and TRBJ2-7, with a tentative D call TRBD1 (6 bases). The CDR3 extends over 13 amino acids. V was cut by 1 base and J by 6 bases, with 13 bases left in between. Germline V gene sequence: CDR1 GTSNPN, CDR2 SVGIG (reference sequence). The CDR3, as DNA: TGTGCCTGGAGTGATAACAGGGTCGGCGAGCAGTACTTC. Its translation is CAWSDNRVGEQYF.

V usage is TRBV3-1 (or the pseudogene TRBV3-2) and J usage is TRBJ2-6; no clear D. Between the trimmed V and J ends, which lost 3 bases and 1 base, there was a span of 4 bases. CDR1 and CDR2 (germline): LGHDT, YNNKEL (reference sequence). The CDR3 runs to 14 residues. The CDR3 spells CASSQDSGANVLTF. In nucleotides, the CDR3 is TGTGCCAGCAGCCAGGATTCTGGGGCCAACGTCCTGACTTTC.

The V and J genes are TRBV7-2 and TRBJ2-1; tentative D call: TRBD2 (6 bases). CDR1 is SGHTA, CDR2 FQGNSA, per germline. This CDR3 has 14 residues. Trimming cost V 0 bases and J 5 bases, with 8 bases left between them. This CDR3 reads CASSLAGGHNEQFF. In DNA form, the CDR3 reads TGTGCCAGCAGCTTAGCGGGAGGCCACAATGAGCAGTTCTTC.

Worth noting for this clone: One junction end does not reproduce the germline sequence, and a read error may be involved. V usage is TRBV7-9 and J usage is TRBJ1-1; 8 nucleotides align to TRBD1. Per germline, CDR1 SEHNR and CDR2 FQNEAQ (reference sequence). The CDR3 is 15 amino acids. Written as DNA, the CDR3 is TGTGCCACCAGCAGAGGAGACAGGGGGAACACTGAAGCTTTCTTT. This sequence encodes CATSRGDRGNTEAFF.

This chain uses TRBV18 with TRBJ1-1; D unresolved. The CDR3 is 14 residues long. V shed 0 bases and J shed 3 bases, with 8 bases lying between them. Germline V lookup: CDR1 KGHSH, CDR2 LQKENI. Written as DNA, the CDR3 is TGTGCCAGCTCACCACCAGTGTTGGACACTGAAGCTTTCTTT. Protein product: CASSPPVLDTEAFF.

The rearrangement links TRBV7-3 to TRBJ2-3; 9 positions match TRBD1. V lost 4 bases and J lost 4; bases outside the gene matches: 9. CDR1 is SGHTA, CDR2 FQGTGA, per germline. The CDR3 is made up of 16 amino acids. This CDR3 reads CASSSRGTGYADTQYF. The CDR3 DNA is TGTGCCAGCAGCTCCCGGGGGACAGGGTACGCAGATACGCAGTATTTT.

The sample holds a few counts of this clone. The genes are TRBV30 and TRBJ1-1; perhaps TRBD1 as D (5 bases). V lost 0 bases to trimming and J lost 5 bases, with 10 bases between them. CDR3 length: 13 amino acids. Germline V lookup: CDR1 GTSNPN, CDR2 SVGIG (reference sequence). CDR3 protein: CAWSVQVGTEAFF. The CDR3 region has the DNA TGTGCCTGGAGTGTACAGGTGGGAACTGAAGCTTTCTTT.

The chain joins TRBV3-1 (or the pseudogene TRBV3-2) to TRBJ1-2, with TRBD1 as a possible D gene (6 bases). This CDR3 is 15 amino acids long. Trimming removed 1 base at V and 2 bases at J, with 11 bases between. Germline V gives CDR1 LGHDT, CDR2 YNNKEL (reference sequence). This CDR3 reads CASSQAGGRNYGYTF. The CDR3 DNA is TGTGCCAGCAGCCAAGCTGGGGGGCGGAACTATGGCTACACCTTC.

This clone was detected once. This sequence joins TRBV27 and TRBJ1-1, with D maybe TRBD1 (6 bases). CDR3 length: 13 amino acids. Per germline, CDR1 MNHEY and CDR2 SMNVEV (reference sequence). V was cut by 0 bases and J by 5 bases, with 7 bases left in between. CDR3 sequence reads: CASSLSRGTEAFF. CDR3 in DNA: TGTGCCAGCAGTTTATCCAGGGGAACTGAAGCTTTCTTT.

The chain joins TRBV5-6 to TRBJ2-3; 12 bases fit TRBD2. Unmatched junction bases numbered 1, after V lost 1 base and J lost 4 bases. The length of the CDR3 is 15 residues. Germline V gene data show CDR1 as SGHDT and CDR2 as YYEEEE. The CDR3 region has the DNA TGTGCCAGCAGCTTGCTAGCGGGAGGGGCAGATACGCAGTATTTT. Translating gives CASSLLAGGADTQYF.

This chain connects TRBV5-4 to TRBJ2-1; 8 bases match TRBD1. Unmatched junction bases numbered 3, after V lost 3 bases and J lost 4 bases. There are 14 residues in the CDR3. Germline-derived CDR1 and CDR2 are SGHNT and YYREEE (reference sequence). The CDR3 spells CASSSRTGYNEQFF. As DNA, the CDR3 is TGTGCCAGCAGCTCGCGGACAGGGTACAATGAGCAGTTCTTC.

This clone appeared a few times. The V gene is TRBV3-1 (or the pseudogene TRBV3-2), the J gene TRBJ1-2; a weak D match, TRBD1 (6 bases). CDR1 and CDR2 from the germline V gene are LGHDT and YNNKEL (reference sequence). The CDR3 spans 17 residues. V lost 2 bases and J lost 0, with 16 bases in between. CDR3 DNA: TGTGCCAGCAGCCAACGAGGGACAATTGGAGCTAACTATGGCTACACCTTC. Encoded protein: CASSQRGTIGANYGYTF.

This sequence joins TRBV12-3 or TRBV12-4 and TRBJ2-3; D not certain. There are 12 residues in the CDR3. V lost 6 bases and J 0 bases, leaving 4 bases between the germline ends. The CDR3 loop is CASSASTDTQYF. CDR3 in DNA: TGTGCCAGCAGCGCTAGCACAGATACGCAGTATTTT.

The table lists this clone with a count of one. The rearrangement uses TRBV19 and TRBJ1-1; 7 bases map to TRBD1. This CDR3 is built from 14 residues. The germline CDR1 and CDR2 sequences are LNHDA and SQIVND (reference sequence). Trimming cost V 3 bases and J 6 bases; bases outside gene matches: 7. The CDR3 here is CASSIDRVKAEAFF. The CDR3 DNA is TGTGCCAGTAGTATCGACAGGGTCAAGGCTGAAGCTTTCTTT.

The chain uses TRBV19 and TRBJ1-2; 11 bases are a match to TRBD1. J gave up 7 bases and V 7 bases, and 8 bases lay outside the gene matches. CDR3 length equals 14 residues. The germline gives CDR1 LNHDA, CDR2 SQIVND (reference sequence). The DNA of the CDR3 is TGTGCCAGTACTCGGGACAGGGGGGAATTTGGCTACACCTTC. Protein: CASTRDRGEFGYTF.